This is a list of T cell receptor beta chains from one sample in a study of early T cells in non-severe SARS-CoV-2 infection. TCRdb processed the 5' RACE reads anew with MiXCR; each CDR3 protein has one entry. The table shows tens of thousands of distinct CDR3 sequences, with roughly 7.1% occurring only once. The source material was whole blood. These receptors came from an adult who was a healthcare worker with PCR-confirmed SARS-CoV-2 infection or an uninfected control (not recorded which). Both conserved end residues are part of each CDR3. A D gene is named only where the DNA matches it firmly. Size is omitted from some rows. Given values are once, few, many or a class for expanded clones.

v_gene	d_gene	abundance	j_gene	CDR3nt	CDR3aa
TRBV20-1	.	many	TRBJ2-3	TGCAGTGCTAGAGACGGCGGGGCAGACACAGATACGCAGTATTTT	CSARDGGADTDTQYF
TRBV6-5	.	.	TRBJ1-1	TGTGCCAGCCACGGGACGGTCAACACTGAAGCTTTCTTT	CASHGTVNTEAFF
TRBV7-9	.	.	TRBJ2-3	TGTGCCAGCAGCTTAGCCGGGGATCCGACAGATACGCAGTATTTT	CASSLAGDPTDTQYF
TRBV5-5	.	many	TRBJ1-6	TGTGCCAGCAGTCCGGGCGGGGGGGCGCGATGGAATTCACCCCTCCACTTT	CASSPGGGARWNSPLHF
TRBV7-9	.	.	TRBJ2-3	TGTGCCAGCAGTGAGACTCGCACAGATACGCAGTATTTT	CASSETRTDTQYF
TRBV9	.	many	TRBJ1-6	TGTGCCAGCAGCGTAGGTGGGTCTGATTCACCCCTCCACTTT	CASSVGGSDSPLHF
TRBV11-2	.	few	TRBJ2-7	TGTGCCAGCAGCTTAGAGCTGGGGACATCCCACGAGCAGTACTTC	CASSLELGTSHEQYF
TRBV29-1	TRBD1	few	TRBJ2-2	TGCAGCGTTGATGGGACAGGGGAGACCGGGGAGCTGTTTTTT	CSVDGTGETGELFF
TRBV3-1	.	many	TRBJ1-3	TGTGCCAGCAGCCCCCAAAGGGACACCATATATTTT	CASSPQRDTIYF
TRBV12-3/TRBV12-4	TRBD1	.	TRBJ1-1	TGTGCCAGCAGCCTCGGGACAGTTGGCACTGAAGCTTTCTTT	CASSLGTVGTEAFF
TRBV7-2	TRBD2	.	TRBJ2-1	TGTGCCAGCAGTTTCCAAAGACTAGCGGGGACAGGGGAGCAGTTCTTC	CASSFQRLAGTGEQFF
TRBV4-2	.	few	TRBJ1-5	TGTGCCAGCAGCCAAGAGACCGGCTGGCAGCCCCAGCATTTT	CASSQETGWQPQHF
TRBV7-3	.	.	TRBJ1-1	TGTGCCAGCAGCTTAACGGAAAACACTGAAGCTTTCTTT	CASSLTENTEAFF
TRBV10-3	.	many	TRBJ2-3	TGTGCCATCAGCCAACAGGACACAGATACGCAGTATTTT	CAISQQDTDTQYF
TRBV2	.	many	TRBJ2-2	TGTGCCAGCAGCCGCGACAGACTGAACACCGGGGAGCTGTTTTTT	CASSRDRLNTGELFF
TRBV4-2	TRBD1	many	TRBJ1-2	TGTGCCAGCAGGATACTCACAGGGGTAGACTATGGCTACACCTTC	CASRILTGVDYGYTF
TRBV19	.	few	TRBJ1-5	TGTGCCACCGCAAGCGGCAGGAATCAGCCCCAGCATTTT	CATASGRNQPQHF
TRBV7-2	.	.	TRBJ2-2	TGTGCCAGCAGCTACTCCTGGACCGGGGAGCTGTTTTTT	CASSYSWTGELFF
TRBV20-1	.	many	TRBJ1-1	TGCAGTGCTAGAGGGAGACAGACTTCGGGCACTGAAGCTTTCTTT	CSARGRQTSGTEAFF
TRBV21-1	.	many	TRBJ1-2	TGTGCCAGCAGCAAAGTCGATAGGGCGCGGGACTATGGCTACACCTTC	CASSKVDRARDYGYTF
TRBV20-1	TRBD1	.	TRBJ1-6	TGCAGTGCTAGAGATGCGGACAGGGGGGATTCACCCCTCCACTTT	CSARDADRGDSPLHF
TRBV30	TRBD1	few	TRBJ2-7	TGTGCCGCCCGGACAGGGGAGCTTTACGAGCAGTACTTC	CAARTGELYEQYF
TRBV12-3/TRBV12-4	.	many	TRBJ1-1	TGTGCCAGCACCCAATCGAATCCGAGACTTAAGAACACTGAAGCTTTCTTT	CASTQSNPRLKNTEAFF
TRBV5-8	TRBD1	many	TRBJ1-2	TGTGCCAGCAGCTTACAGGGGGCTTCCTATGGCTACACCTTC	CASSLQGASYGYTF
TRBV2	.	once	TRBJ1-5	TGTGCCGGCGGTTCCGGGACGGATAGCAATCAGCCCCAGCATTTT	CAGGSGTDSNQPQHF
TRBV5-8	.	many	TRBJ1-6	TGTGCCAGCAGCTTGCATGTCAGGTCACCCCTCCACTTT	CASSLHVRSPLHF
TRBV7-2	.	many	TRBJ2-3	TGTGCCAGCAGCCCTCAGGGTAGTACGCAGTATTTT	CASSPQGSTQYF
TRBV2	.	.	TRBJ1-1	TGTGCCAGCAGTGATAGGGTGGGGCAGGGTAATATGAGAACTGAAGCTTTCTTT	CASSDRVGQGNMRTEAFF
TRBV4-1	TRBD1	few	TRBJ2-5	TGCGCCAGCAGCCAGGGCGACAGGGGGCGCGAGACCCAGTACTTC	CASSQGDRGRETQYF
TRBV9	.	many	TRBJ2-7	TGTGCCAGCAGCGGAATAGCGAGCGAGCAGTACTTC	CASSGIASEQYF
TRBV21-1	.	few	TRBJ2-7	TGTGCCAGCAGCAAAGGCAAGGATTACTCCACCTACGAGCAGTACTTC	CASSKGKDYSTYEQYF
TRBV6-6	TRBD1	many	TRBJ1-2	TGTGCCAGCAGTGAAGGACAGGGGGACTATGGCTACACCTTC	CASSEGQGDYGYTF
TRBV3-1	.	.	TRBJ2-7	TGTGCCAGCAGCCAAGGACAGGCCCACGAGCAGTACTTC	CASSQGQAHEQYF
TRBV5-1	.	.	TRBJ2-5	TGCGCCAGCAGCGGACGTGGCAGGTTCCAAGAGACCCAGTACTTC	CASSGRGRFQETQYF
TRBV6-2/TRBV6-3	TRBD1	.	TRBJ1-1	TGTGCCAGCATACCGGGACAGGGTTCAGGCATGAACACTGAAGCTTTCTTT	CASIPGQGSGMNTEAFF
TRBV6-2/TRBV6-3	TRBD2	.	TRBJ2-7	TGTGCCAGCAGCCTGAGCGGGGCGCCGGGGAACGAGCAGTACTTC	CASSLSGAPGNEQYF
TRBV9	.	.	TRBJ2-3	TGTGCCAGCAGCGTAGAGGGCAGGCCCCTCACAGATACGCAGTATTTT	CASSVEGRPLTDTQYF
TRBV6-5	TRBD2	many	TRBJ2-1	TGTGCCAGCAGTCGTAGCGGGGGCAACAATGAGCAGTTCTTC	CASSRSGGNNEQFF
TRBV7-2	.	.	TRBJ1-5	TGTGCCAGCAGCTTTCAGACAGGAGGGCAGCCCCAGCATTTT	CASSFQTGGQPQHF
TRBV25-1	TRBD1	many	TRBJ2-2	TGTGCCAGCAGTGAATCCCGGACAGGGACCACCGGGGAGCTGTTTTTT	CASSESRTGTTGELFF
TRBV7-2	.	many	TRBJ2-3	TGTGCCAGCAGCTTACGGGCCAGCACAGATACGCAGTATTTT	CASSLRASTDTQYF
TRBV5-6	TRBD1	many	TRBJ1-1	TGTGCCAGCAGCTTGACCGGACAGGGCACTGAAGCTTTCTTT	CASSLTGQGTEAFF
TRBV5-1	.	.	TRBJ1-1	TGCGCCAGCAGCTTGGCCCTAAAGGATGAAGCTTTCTTT	CASSLALKDEAFF
TRBV10-3	.	many	TRBJ1-1	TGTGCCATCAGTGAGCTTGGGATAGATTCTGAAGCTTTCTTT	CAISELGIDSEAFF
TRBV11-2	.	many	TRBJ1-1	TGTGCCAGCAGCTTAGATGGGGGGAACACTGAAGCTTTCTTT	CASSLDGGNTEAFF
TRBV6-6	.	many	TRBJ2-2	TGTGCCAGCAGAGGACTCCTTACCGGGGAGCTGTTTTTT	CASRGLLTGELFF
TRBV5-1	TRBD2	.	TRBJ2-1	TGCGCCAGCAGCGTCGGACTAGCGGGGACTCCCTACAATGAGCAGTTCTTC	CASSVGLAGTPYNEQFF
TRBV2	.	few	TRBJ1-2	TGTGCCAGCGCCTCGAGTACAGGGCGGGGGTATGGCTACACCTTC	CASASSTGRGYGYTF
TRBV3-1	.	many	TRBJ2-7	TGTGCCAGCAGCCACTCTGATGGGGGGCACAACGAGCAGTACTTC	CASSHSDGGHNEQYF
TRBV7-6	.	.	TRBJ2-2	TGTGCCAGCAGTGGCGGGACTTTGAACACCGGGGAGCTGTTTTTT	CASSGGTLNTGELFF
TRBV4-1	.	.	TRBJ2-2	TGCGCCAGCAGCCAAGCCCTCATTGGGGAGCTGTTTTTT	CASSQALIGELFF
TRBV20-1	.	.	TRBJ1-1	TGCAGTGCTAGGAGGCAGGAGGGGAACACTGAAGCTTTCTTT	CSARRQEGNTEAFF